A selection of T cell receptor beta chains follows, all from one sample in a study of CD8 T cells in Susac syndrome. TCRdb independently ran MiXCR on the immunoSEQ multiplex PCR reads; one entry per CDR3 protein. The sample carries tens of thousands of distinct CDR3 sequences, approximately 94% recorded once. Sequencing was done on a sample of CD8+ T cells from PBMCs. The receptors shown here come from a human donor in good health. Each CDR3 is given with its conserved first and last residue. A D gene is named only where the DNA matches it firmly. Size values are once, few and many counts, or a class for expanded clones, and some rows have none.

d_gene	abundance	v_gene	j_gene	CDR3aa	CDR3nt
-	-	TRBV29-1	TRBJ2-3	CSVEDLGERDTQYF	TGCAGCGTTGAAGATCTGGGGGAAAGAGATACGCAGTATTTT
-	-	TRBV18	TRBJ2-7	CASSQPGDSYEQYF	TGTGCCAGCTCACAGCCAGGGGACTCCTACGAGCAGTACTTC
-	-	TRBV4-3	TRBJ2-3	CASSQGGRGDTQYF	TGCGCCAGCAGCCAAGGCGGACGGGGAGATACGCAGTATTTT
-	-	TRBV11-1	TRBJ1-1	CASSLAGGWDTEAFF	TGTGCCAGCAGCTTAGCTGGGGGCTGGGACACTGAAGCTTTCTTT
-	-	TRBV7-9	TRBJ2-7	CASSYTQGTTYEQYF	TGTGCCAGCAGCTACACCCAGGGGACTACCTACGAGCAGTACTTC
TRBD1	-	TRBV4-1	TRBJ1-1	CASSQTPGGGRKAFF	TGCGCCAGCAGCCAAACCCCTGGAGGGGGCCGTAAGGCTTTCTTT
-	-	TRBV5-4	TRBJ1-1	CASSLAPTTGWTEAFF	TGTGCCAGCAGCTTGGCTCCCACAACAGGTTGGACTGAAGCTTTCTTT
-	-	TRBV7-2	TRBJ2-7	CASSLGAASYEQYF	TGTGCCAGCAGCTTAGGCGCCGCCTCCTACGAGCAGTACTTC
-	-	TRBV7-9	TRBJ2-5	CASSFEGGQETQYF	TGTGCCAGCAGCTTCGAGGGTGGACAAGAGACCCAGTACTTC
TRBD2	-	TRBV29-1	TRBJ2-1	CSVGGGNYNEQFF	TGCAGCGTTGGGGGGGGGAATTACAATGAGCAGTTCTTC
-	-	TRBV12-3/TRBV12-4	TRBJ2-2	CASSWTASGELFF	TGTGCCAGCAGTTGGACAGCCTCCGGGGAGCTGTTTTTT
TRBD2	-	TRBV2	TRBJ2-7	CASWTWEGSYEQYF	TGTGCCAGCTGGACCTGGGAGGGATCCTACGAGCAGTACTTC
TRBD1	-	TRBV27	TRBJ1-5	CASSSPGQGGNQPQHF	TGTGCCAGCAGTTCACCAGGACAGGGGGGCAATCAGCCCCAGCATTTT
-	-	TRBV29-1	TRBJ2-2	CSVVDSTGELFF	TGCAGCGTTGTAGACTCAACCGGGGAGCTGTTTTTT
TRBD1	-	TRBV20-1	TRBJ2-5	CSASDRDSRKTQYF	TGCAGTGCTTCGGACAGGGACAGTCGGAAGACCCAGTACTTC
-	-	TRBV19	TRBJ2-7	CASSIRTYYEQYF	TGTGCCAGTAGTATACGGACCTACTACGAGCAGTACTTC
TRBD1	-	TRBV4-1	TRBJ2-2	CASSDTGELTGELFF	TGCGCCAGCAGCGATACAGGGGAACTCACCGGGGAGCTGTTTTTT
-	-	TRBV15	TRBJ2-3	CATSAGWGTDTQYF	TGTGCCACCAGCGCGGGGTGGGGCACAGATACGCAGTATTTT
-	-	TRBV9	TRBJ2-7	CASSVGQGSTYEQYF	TGTGCCAGCAGCGTGGGGCAGGGGTCGACCTACGAGCAGTACTTC
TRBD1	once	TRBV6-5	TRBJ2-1	CASSPTGGEGYEQFF	TGTGCCAGCAGTCCGACAGGGGGGGAAGGGTATGAGCAGTTCTTC
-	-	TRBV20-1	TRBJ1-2	CSARDWAPEEGSNYGYTF	TGCAGTGCTAGAGATTGGGCCCCCGAGGAGGGGTCTAACTATGGCTACACCTTC
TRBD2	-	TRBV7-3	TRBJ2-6	CASSLIGGEHYGANVLTF	TGTGCCAGCAGCTTAATCGGGGGGGAGCATTACGGGGCCAACGTCCTGACTTTC
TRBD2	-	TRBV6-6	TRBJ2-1	CASSYAAGGRNEQFF	TGTGCCAGCAGTTACGCAGCGGGGGGGAGAAATGAGCAGTTCTTC
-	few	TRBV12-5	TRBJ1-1	CASGLGDTVEAFF	TGTGCTAGTGGTTTGGGGGACACAGTTGAAGCTTTTTTT
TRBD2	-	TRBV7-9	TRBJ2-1	CASSQGTSRNEQFF	TGTGCCAGCAGTCAGGGGACTAGCCGTAATGAGCAGTTCTTC
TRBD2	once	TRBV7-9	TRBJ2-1	CASSPRTSGGAPYNEQFF	TGTGCCAGCAGCCCCAGGACTAGCGGGGGGGCACCCTACAATGAGCAGTTCTTC
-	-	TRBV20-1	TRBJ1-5	CSARVYLEPQHF	TGCAGTGCTAGAGTGTATTTGGAGCCCCAGCATTTT
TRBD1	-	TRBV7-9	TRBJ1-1	CASSLARQGDTEAFF	TGTGCCAGCAGCTTAGCGAGACAGGGCGACACTGAAGCTTTCTTT
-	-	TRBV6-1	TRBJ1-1	CASSPRAANTEAFF	TGTGCCAGCAGCCCCAGGGCGGCCAACACTGAAGCTTTCTTT
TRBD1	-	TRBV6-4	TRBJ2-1	CASSDTGQDYNEQFF	TGTGCCAGCAGTGACACGGGACAGGACTACAATGAGCAGTTCTTC
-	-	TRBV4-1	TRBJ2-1	CASSWGTLGFNEQFF	TGCGCCAGCAGCTGGGGGACACTGGGGTTCAATGAGCAGTTCTTC
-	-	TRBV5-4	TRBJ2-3	CASSSRRGAYTDTQYF	TGTGCCAGCAGCAGTAGAAGGGGGGCATACACAGATACGCAGTATTTT
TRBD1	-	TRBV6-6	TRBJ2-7	CASSYSTDRAYEQYF	TGTGCCAGCAGTTACTCGACGGACAGGGCCTACGAGCAGTACTTC
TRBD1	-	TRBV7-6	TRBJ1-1	CASSLRGDRENTEAFF	TGTGCCAGCAGCTTAAGGGGTGACAGGGAGAACACTGAAGCTTTCTTT
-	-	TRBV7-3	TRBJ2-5	CASSLWGGLATETQYF	TGTGCCAGCAGCTTATGGGGCGGGCTAGCGACAGAGACCCAGTACTTC
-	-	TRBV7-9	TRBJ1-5	CASSEEGNYQPQHF	TGTGCCAGCAGCGAGGAAGGGAATTATCAGCCCCAGCATTTT
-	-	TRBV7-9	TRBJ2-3	CASSLRDTDTQYF	TGTGCCAGCAGCTTACGGGATACAGATACGCAGTATTTT
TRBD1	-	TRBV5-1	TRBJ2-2	CASSLVVVRGQEETGELFF	TGCGCCAGCAGCTTGGTGGTAGTCAGGGGGCAAGAGGAAACCGGGGAGCTGTTTTTT
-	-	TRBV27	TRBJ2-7	CASSLRDSPYEQYF	TGTGCCAGCAGTTTAAGGGACTCGCCCTACGAGCAGTACTTC
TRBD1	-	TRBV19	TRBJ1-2	CASSWDSDETYGYTF	TGTGCCAGTAGCTGGGACAGCGACGAAACCTATGGCTACACCTTC
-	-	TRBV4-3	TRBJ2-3	CASSRIDQSTDTQYF	TGCGCCAGCAGCCGAATAGACCAGAGCACAGATACGCAGTATTTT
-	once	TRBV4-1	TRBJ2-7	CASSQEPAVAYEQYF	TGCGCCAGCAGCCAAGAACCCGCCGTAGCCTACGAGCAGTACTTC
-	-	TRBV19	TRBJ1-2	CASSIDPPWTEAFYGYTF	TGTGCCAGTAGTATAGACCCGCCCTGGACAGAGGCCTTCTATGGCTACACCTTC
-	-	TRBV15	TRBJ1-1	CATSLERNTEAFF	TGTGCCACCAGCTTAGAGAGAAACACTGAAGCTTTCTTT